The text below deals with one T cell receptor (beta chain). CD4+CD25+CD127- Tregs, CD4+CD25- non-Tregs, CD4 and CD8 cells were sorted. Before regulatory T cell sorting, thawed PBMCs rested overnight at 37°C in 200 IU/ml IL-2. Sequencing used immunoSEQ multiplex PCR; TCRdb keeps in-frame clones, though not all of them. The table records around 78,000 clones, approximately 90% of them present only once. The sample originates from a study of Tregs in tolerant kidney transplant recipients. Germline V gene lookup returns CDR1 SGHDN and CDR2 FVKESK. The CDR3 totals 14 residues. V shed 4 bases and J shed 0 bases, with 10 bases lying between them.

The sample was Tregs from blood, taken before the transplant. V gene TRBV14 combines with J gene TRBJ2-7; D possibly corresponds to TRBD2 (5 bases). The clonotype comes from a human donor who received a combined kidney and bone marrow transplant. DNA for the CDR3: TGTGCCAGCAGCCTAAGGAGGAGCTCCTACGAGCAGTACTTC. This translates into CASSLRRSSYEQYF.